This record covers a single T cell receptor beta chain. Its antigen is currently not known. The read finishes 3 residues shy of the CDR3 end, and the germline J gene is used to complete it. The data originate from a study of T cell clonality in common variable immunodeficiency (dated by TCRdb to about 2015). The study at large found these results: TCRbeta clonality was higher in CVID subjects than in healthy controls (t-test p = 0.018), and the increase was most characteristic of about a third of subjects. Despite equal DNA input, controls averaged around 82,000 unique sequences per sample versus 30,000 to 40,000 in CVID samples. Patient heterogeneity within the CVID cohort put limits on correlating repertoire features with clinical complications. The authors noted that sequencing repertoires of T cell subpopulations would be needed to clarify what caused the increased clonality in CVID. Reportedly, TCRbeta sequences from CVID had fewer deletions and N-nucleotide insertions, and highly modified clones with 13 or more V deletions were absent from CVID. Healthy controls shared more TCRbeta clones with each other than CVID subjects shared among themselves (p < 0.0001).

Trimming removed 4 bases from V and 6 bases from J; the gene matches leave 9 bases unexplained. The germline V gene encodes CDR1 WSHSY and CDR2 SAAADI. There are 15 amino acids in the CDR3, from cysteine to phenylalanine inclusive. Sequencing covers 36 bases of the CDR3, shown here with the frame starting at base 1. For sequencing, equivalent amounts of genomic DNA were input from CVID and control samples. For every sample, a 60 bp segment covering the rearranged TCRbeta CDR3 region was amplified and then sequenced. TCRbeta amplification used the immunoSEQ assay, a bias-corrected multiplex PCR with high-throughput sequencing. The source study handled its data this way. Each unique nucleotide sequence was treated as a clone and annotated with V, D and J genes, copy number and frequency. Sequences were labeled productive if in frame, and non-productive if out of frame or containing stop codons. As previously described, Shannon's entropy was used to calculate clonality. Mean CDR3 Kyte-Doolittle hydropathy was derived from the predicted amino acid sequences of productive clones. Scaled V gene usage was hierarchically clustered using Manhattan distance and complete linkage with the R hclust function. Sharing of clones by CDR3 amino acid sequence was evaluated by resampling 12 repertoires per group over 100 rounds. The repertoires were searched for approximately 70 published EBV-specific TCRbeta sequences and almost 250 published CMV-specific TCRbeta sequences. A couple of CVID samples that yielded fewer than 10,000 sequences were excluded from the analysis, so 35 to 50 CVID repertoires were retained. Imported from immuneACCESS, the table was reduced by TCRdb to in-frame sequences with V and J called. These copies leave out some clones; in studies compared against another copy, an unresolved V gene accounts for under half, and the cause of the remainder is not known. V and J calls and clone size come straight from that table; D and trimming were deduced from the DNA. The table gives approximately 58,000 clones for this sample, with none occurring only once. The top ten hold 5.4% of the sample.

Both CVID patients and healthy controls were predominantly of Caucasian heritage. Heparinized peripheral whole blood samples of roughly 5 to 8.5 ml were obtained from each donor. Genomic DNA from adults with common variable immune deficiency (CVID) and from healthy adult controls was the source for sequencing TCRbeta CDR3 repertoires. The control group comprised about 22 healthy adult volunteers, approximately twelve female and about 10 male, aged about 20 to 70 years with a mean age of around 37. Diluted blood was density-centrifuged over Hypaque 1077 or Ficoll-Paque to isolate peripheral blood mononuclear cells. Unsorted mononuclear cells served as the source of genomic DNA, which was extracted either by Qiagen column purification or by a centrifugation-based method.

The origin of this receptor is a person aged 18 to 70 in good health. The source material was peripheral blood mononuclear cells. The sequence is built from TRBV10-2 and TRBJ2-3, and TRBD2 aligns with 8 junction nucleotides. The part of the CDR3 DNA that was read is TGCGCCAGCAGTGTGAGCGGGAGCTCTCCGGATACG. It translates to CASSVSGSSPDT. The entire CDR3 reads CASSVSGSSPDTQYF.